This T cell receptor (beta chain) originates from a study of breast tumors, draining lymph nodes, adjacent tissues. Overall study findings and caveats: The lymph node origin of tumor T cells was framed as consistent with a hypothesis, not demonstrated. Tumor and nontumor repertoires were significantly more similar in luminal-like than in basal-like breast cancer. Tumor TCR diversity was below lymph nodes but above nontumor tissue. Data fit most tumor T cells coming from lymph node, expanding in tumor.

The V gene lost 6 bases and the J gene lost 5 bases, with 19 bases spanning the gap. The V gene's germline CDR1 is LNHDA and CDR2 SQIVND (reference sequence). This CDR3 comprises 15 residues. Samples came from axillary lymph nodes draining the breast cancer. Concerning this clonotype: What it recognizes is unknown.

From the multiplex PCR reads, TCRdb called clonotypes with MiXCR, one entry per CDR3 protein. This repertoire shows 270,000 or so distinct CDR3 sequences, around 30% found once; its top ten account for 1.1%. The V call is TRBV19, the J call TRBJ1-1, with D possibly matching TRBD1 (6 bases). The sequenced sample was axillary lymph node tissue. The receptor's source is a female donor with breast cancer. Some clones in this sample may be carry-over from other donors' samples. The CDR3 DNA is TGTGCCAGTAGAGAGGTTCAGGGGTCGGGGACTGAAGCTTTCTTT. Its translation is CASREVQGSGTEAFF.